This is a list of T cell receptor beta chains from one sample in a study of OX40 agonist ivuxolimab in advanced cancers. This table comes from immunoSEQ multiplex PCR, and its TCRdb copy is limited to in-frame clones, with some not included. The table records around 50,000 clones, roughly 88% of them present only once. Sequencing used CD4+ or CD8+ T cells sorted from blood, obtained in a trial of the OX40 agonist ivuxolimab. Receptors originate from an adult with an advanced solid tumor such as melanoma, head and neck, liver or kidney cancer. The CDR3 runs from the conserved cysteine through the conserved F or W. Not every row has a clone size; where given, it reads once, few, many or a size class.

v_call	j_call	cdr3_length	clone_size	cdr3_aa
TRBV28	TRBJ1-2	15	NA	CASSSLGVANYGYTF
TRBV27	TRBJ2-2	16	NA	CASSRTSGFWAGELFF
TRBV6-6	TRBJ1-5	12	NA	CASSTSGKPQHF
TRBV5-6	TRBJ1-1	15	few	CASSLPDGVNTEAFF
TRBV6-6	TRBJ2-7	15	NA	CASSQGLAGVYEQYF
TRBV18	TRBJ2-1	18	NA	CASSPFRLAGGSNNEQFF
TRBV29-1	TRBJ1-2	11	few	CSVETVYGYTF
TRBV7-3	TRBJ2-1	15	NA	CASSSGQSSYNEQFF
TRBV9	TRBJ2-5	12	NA	CASGGAGETQYF
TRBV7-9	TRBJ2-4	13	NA	CASSSANLDIQYF
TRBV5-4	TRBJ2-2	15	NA	CASSLVLATTGELFF
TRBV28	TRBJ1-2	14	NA	CASSLRGLGYGYTF
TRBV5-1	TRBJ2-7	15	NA	CASSLEGTSAREQYF
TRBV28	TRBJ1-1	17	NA	CASSLRDIQIPTTEAFF
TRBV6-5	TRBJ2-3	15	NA	CASSYSGTGTDTQYF
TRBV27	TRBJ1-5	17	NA	CASSGTWVIRGIQPQHF
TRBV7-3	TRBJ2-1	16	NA	CASSLTGRAGGDEQFF
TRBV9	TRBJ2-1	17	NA	CASSVGLAGVVYNEQFF
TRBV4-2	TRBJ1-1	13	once	CASSQGGSTEAFF
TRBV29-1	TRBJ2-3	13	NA	CSVGSRLTDTQYF
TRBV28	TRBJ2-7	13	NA	CASSEGGAYEQYF
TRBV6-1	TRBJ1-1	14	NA	CASSVMTANTEAFF
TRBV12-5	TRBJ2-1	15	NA	CASGSGTGGLYEQFF
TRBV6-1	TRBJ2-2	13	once	CASRTGNTGELFF
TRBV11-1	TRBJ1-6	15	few	CASSNGRQANSPLHF
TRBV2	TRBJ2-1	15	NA	CASSEMSGSRHEQFF
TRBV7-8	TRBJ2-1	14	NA	CASSLGVVGGEQFF
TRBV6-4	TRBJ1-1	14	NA	CASSDFSRNTEAFF
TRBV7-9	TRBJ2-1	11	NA	CASSKDNEQFF
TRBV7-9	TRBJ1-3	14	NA	CASSLPGAGNTIYF
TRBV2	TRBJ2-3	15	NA	CASSDPGLGIGTQYF
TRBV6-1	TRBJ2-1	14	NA	CASKLLAPHNEQFF
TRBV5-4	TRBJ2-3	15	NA	CASSTTSASTDTQYF
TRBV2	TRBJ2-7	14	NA	CASSGRQGAREQYF
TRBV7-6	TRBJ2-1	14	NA	CASSLYMGGNEQFF
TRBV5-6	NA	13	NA	CASSLALAGEQYF
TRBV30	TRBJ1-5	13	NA	CAWSGQGYQPQHF
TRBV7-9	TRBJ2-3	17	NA	CASRWTSGGPSTDTQYF
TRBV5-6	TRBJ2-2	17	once	CASSLLVLGGSAGELFF